This T cell receptor (beta chain) was obtained from a study of cytomegalovirus exposure and HLA in healthy donors. General observations from the study: In a later analysis, compared with equally common non-associated chains, HLA-associated beta chains were more expanded. Per published accounts, TCR beta sequences correctly predicted the HLA-A and HLA-B alleles of most subjects. At a 0.05 false discovery rate, a later analysis found around 15,000 TCR beta sequences to be associated with HLA alleles.

On this clone itself: The target antigen is unknown.

This PCR relied on a set of 60 Vbeta primers and 13 Jbeta primers. Original analysis: In a later analysis, approximately 73 million unique TCR beta chains included roughly 11 million shared by two or more donors. Measured with immunoSEQ multiplex PCR; TCRdb has only the in-frame clones, and not every one. The DNA gave D and trimming, while V, J and clone size come from that table. This table holds approximately 120,000 clones, 72% found once. Trimming removed 5 bases from V and 7 bases from J; junction bases left unmatched: 10. The CDR3 totals 15 residues. Germline-derived CDR1 and CDR2 are SNHLY and FYNNEI.

The rearrangement links TRBV2 to TRBJ2-1, with 8 bases matching TRBD2. The receptor was derived from a man aged 25 to 45 in good health and CMV-seronegative. Sequenced input: PBMCs. CDR3 coding DNA: TGTGCCAGCAGTATGGGACTAGGGAGTCGGAATGAGCAGTTCTTC. This codes for CASSMGLGSRNEQFF.